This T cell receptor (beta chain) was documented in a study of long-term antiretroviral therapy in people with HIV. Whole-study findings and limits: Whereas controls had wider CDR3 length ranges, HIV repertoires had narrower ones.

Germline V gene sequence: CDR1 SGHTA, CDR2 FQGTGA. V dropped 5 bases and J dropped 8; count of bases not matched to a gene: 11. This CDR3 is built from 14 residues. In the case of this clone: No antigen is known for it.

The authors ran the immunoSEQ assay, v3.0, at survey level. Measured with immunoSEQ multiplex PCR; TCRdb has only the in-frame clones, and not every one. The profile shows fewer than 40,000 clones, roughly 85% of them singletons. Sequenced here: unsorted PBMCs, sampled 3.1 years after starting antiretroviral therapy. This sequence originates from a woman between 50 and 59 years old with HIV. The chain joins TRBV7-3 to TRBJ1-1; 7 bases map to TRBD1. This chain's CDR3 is CASSVDRDSPEAFF. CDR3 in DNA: TGTGCCAGCAGCGTCGATAGGGACAGCCCAGAAGCTTTCTTT. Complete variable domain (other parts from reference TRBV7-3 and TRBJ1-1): GAGVSQTPSNKVTEKGKYVELRCDPISGHTALYWYRQSLGQGPEFLIYFQGTGAADDSGLPNDRFFAVRPEGSVSTLKIQRTERGDSAVYLCASSVDRDSPEAFFGQGTRLTVV.